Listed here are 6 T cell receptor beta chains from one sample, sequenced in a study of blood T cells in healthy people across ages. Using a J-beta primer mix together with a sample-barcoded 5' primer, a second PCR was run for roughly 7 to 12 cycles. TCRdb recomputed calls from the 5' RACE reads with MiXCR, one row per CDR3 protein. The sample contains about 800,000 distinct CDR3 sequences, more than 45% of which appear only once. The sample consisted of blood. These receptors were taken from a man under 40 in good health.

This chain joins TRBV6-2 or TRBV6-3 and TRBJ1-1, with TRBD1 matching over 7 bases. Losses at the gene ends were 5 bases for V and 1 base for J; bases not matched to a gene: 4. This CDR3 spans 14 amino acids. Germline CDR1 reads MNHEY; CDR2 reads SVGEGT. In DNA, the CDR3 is TGTGCCAGCAGTACAGGACAGGCGAACACTGAAGCTTTCTTT. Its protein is CASSTGQANTEAFF.

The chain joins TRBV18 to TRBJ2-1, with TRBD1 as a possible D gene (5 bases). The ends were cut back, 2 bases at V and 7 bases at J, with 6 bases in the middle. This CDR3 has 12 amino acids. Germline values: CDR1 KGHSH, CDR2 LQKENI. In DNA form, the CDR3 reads TGTGCCAGCTCACCAAAGGGGAATGAGCAGTTCTTC. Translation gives CASSPKGNEQFF.

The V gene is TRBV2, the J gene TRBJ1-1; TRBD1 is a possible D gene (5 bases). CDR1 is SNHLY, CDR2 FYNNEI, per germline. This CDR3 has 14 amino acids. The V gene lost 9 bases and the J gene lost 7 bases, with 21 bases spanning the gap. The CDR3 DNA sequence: TGTGCCAGTAGGGCAGACATTAACAGGCATGAAGCTTTCTTT. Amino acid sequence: CASRADINRHEAFF. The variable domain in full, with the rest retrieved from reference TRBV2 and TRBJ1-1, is EPEVTQTPSHQVTQMGQEVILRCVPISNHLYFYWYRQILGQKVEFLVSFYNNEISEKSEIFDDQFSVERPDGSNFTLKIRSTKLEDSAMYFCASRADINRHEAFFGQGTRLTVV.

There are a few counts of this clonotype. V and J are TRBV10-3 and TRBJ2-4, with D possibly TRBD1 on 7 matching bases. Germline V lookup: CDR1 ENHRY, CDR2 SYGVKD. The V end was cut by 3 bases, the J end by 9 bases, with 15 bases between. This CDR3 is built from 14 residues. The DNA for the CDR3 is TGTGCCATCAGTGATATGACCCAGGGGGGCATTCAGTACTTC. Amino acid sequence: CAISDMTQGGIQYF.

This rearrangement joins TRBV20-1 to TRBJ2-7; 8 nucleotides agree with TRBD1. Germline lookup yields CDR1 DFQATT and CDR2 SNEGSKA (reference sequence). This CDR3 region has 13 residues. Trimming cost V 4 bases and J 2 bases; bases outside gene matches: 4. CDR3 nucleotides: TGCAGTGCTACCGGGACAGGTCCCTACGAGCAGTACTTC. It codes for CSATGTGPYEQYF.

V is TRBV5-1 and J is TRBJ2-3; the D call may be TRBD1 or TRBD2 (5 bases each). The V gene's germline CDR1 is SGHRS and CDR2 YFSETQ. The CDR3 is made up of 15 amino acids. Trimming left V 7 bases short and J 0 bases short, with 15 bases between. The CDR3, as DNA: TGCGCCAGCCGACGTGACGGGACCAGCACAGATACGCAGTATTTT. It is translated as CASRRDGTSTDTQYF.